A single sample gave rise to the 9 T cell receptor beta chains below, sequenced in a study of cytomegalovirus exposure and HLA in healthy donors. The study ran its PCR with 60 Vbeta and 13 Jbeta primers. Libraries were prepared by immunoSEQ multiplex PCR; TCRdb keeps only in-frame clonotypes and omits some of them. The sample holds 45,000 to 65,000 clones, roughly 73% seen once. Material for sequencing was PBMCs. These receptors all stem from a man younger than 30 in good health and CMV-seronegative.

This chain links TRBV4-3 with TRBJ2-2; possibly TRBD2 for D (5 bases). The CDR3 is 15 residues long. V lost 4 bases to trimming and J lost 3 bases, with 12 bases between them. Germline V gives CDR1 LGHNA, CDR2 YSLEER. This chain's CDR3 is CASSPRPRDTGELFF. In nucleotides, the CDR3 is TGCGCCAGCAGCCCTCGCCCGAGGGACACCGGGGAGCTGTTTTTT.

The chain combines TRBV19 with TRBJ2-5; the D gene is possibly TRBD1 (6 bases). CDR3 length: 14 amino acids. Trimming took off 6 bases at V and 5 bases at J, with 16 bases between the two ends. Germline V lookup: CDR1 LNHDA, CDR2 SQIVND (reference sequence). CDR3 residues: CASRRDITGETQYF. The CDR3 region has the DNA TGTGCCAGTAGACGGGACATAACCGGTGAGACCCAGTACTTC.

The CDR3 DNA is TGCAGCGTAGATAAACCCAGGGGGCTGGGCACTGAAGCTTTCTTT. Residues: CSVDKPRGLGTEAFF. The chain joins TRBV29-1 to TRBJ1-1; 8 nucleotides match TRBD1. Germline values: CDR1 SQVTM, CDR2 ANQGSEA. Germline trimming cut 6 bases from V and 4 bases from J; bases unmatched to any gene: 13. The CDR3 runs to 15 residues.

V usage is TRBV6-1 and J usage is TRBJ2-7; 9 positions match TRBD2. Germline assignment: CDR1 MNHNS and CDR2 SASEGT. The CDR3 length is 14 residues. Trimming cost V 7 bases and J 1 base; bases outside gene matches: 5. The CDR3 DNA reads TGTGCCAGCACCCCTCTAGCGGGGTCCTACGAGCAGTACTTC. Encoded protein: CASTPLAGSYEQYF.

This clone was seen once. This chain uses TRBV7-9 with TRBJ1-1, with D possibly being TRBD1 (5 bases). The CDR3 runs to 12 residues. V shed 5 bases and J shed 5 bases, with 9 bases lying between them. CDR1 is SEHNR and CDR2 is FQNEAQ in the germline V gene (reference sequence). The chain's CDR3 is CASSPGETEAFF. The CDR3 DNA reads TGTGCCAGCAGCCCGGGGGAGACTGAAGCTTTCTTT. Filled out from reference TRBV7-9 and TRBJ1-1, the complete variable domain reads DTGVSQNPRHKITKRGQNVTFRCDPISEHNRLYWYRQTLGQGPEFLTYFQNEAQLEKSRLLSDRFSAERPKGSFSTLEIQRTEQGDSAMYLCASSPGETEAFFGQGTRLTVV.

The V gene is TRBV4-1, the J gene TRBJ2-4, with D perhaps TRBD1 (6 bases). V was clipped by 1 base and J by 0 bases, with 16 bases between them. CDR1 MGHRA and CDR2 YSYEKL come from the germline V gene. The CDR3 runs to 18 residues. The CDR3 DNA reads as TGCGCCAGCAGCCAAGCTGGACAGCGTCCTCTAGCCAAAAACATTCAGTACTTC. Its translation: CASSQAGQRPLAKNIQYF.

The V call is TRBV10-2, the J call TRBJ1-1; D remains unclear. The CDR3 has 16 amino acids. Trimming took off 11 bases at V and 1 base at J, with 23 bases between the two ends. Germline loops: CDR1 WSHSY, CDR2 SAAADI. The CDR3 here is CAVQPRGLNRNTEAFF. CDR3 nucleotide sequence: TGCGCCGTACAACCGCGAGGGTTAAACAGGAACACTGAAGCTTTCTTT.

This clone has a single count. This chain joins TRBV6-5 and TRBJ2-7; 11 bases fit TRBD2. Germline-derived CDR1 and CDR2 are MNHEY and SVGAGI. The V gene end was trimmed by 5 bases and the J gene end by 6 bases; junction bases not matched to a gene: 9. The CDR3 extends over 15 amino acids. The DNA for the CDR3 is TGTGCCAGCAGTACCCTAACTAGCGGGAGCGTCGAGCAGTACTTC. It specifies CASSTLTSGSVEQYF.

As regards this clone: This sample also contains other DNA sequences that code for the same CDR3. The chain couples TRBV19 to TRBJ2-7, with 8 bases matching TRBD1. The CDR3 length is 12 residues. Germline V gives CDR1 LNHDA, CDR2 SQIVND (reference sequence). V lost 5 bases and J lost 4; bases outside the gene matches: 1. The CDR3 reads CASSDRGYEQYF. In nucleotides, the CDR3 is TGTGCCAGTAGTGACAGGGGATACGAGCAGTACTTC.